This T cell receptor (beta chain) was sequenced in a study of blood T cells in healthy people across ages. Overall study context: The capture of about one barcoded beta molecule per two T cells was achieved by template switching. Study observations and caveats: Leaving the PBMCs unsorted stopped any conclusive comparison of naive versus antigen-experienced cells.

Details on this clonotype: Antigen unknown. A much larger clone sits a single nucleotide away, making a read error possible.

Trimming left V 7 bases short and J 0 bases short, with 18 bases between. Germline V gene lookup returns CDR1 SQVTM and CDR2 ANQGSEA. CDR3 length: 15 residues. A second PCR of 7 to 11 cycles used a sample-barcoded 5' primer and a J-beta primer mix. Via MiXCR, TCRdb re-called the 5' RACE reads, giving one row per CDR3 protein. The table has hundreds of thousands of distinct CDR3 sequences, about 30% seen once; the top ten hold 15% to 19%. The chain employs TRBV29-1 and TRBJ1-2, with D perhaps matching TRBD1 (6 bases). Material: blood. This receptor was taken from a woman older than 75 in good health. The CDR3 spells CSDMDSQIANYGYTF. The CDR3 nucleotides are TGCAGCGACATGGACAGTCAAATAGCTAACTATGGCTACACCTTC.